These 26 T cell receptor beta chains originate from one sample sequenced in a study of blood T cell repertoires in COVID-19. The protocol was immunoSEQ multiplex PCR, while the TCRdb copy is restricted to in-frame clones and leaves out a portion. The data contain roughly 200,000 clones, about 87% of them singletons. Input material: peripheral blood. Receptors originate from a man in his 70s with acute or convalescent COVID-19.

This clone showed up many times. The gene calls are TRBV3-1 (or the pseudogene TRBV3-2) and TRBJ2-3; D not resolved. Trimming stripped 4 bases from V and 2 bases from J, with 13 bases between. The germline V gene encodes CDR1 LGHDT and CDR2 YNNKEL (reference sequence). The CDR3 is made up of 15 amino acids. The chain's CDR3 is CASSLSYRITDTQYF. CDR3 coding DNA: TGTGCCAGCAGCCTCTCTTACAGAATCACAGATACGCAGTATTTT.

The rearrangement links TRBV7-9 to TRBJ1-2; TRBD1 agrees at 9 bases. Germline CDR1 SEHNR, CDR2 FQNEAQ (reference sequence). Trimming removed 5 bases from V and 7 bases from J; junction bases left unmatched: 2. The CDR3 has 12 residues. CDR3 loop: CASSLQGAGYTF. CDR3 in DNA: TGTGCCAGCAGCCTACAGGGGGCTGGCTACACCTTC. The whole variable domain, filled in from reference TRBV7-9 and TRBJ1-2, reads DTGVSQNPRHKITKRGQNVTFRCDPISEHNRLYWYRQTLGQGPEFLTYFQNEAQLEKSRLLSDRFSAERPKGSFSTLEIQRTEQGDSAMYLCASSLQGAGYTFGSGTRLTVV.

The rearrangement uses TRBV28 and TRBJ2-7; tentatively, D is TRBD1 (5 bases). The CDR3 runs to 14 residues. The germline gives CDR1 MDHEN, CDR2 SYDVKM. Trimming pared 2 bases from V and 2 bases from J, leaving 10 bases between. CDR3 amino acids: CASSLTTVTYEQYF. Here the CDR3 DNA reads TGTGCCAGCAGTTTAACGACAGTAACCTACGAGCAGTACTTC.

The CDR3 DNA reads as TGTGCCAGCTCACTCTCAGGTATGAACACTGAAGCTTTCTTT. It codes for CASSLSGMNTEAFF. The chain uses TRBV18 and TRBJ1-1; D uncertain. CDR1 KGHSH and CDR2 LQKENI come from the germline V gene. The V end was cut by 4 bases, the J end by 0 bases, with 9 bases between. The CDR3 sequence is 14 residues long.

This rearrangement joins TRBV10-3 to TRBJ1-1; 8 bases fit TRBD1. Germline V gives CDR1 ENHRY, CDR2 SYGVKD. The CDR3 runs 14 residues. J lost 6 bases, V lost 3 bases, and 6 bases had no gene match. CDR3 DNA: TGTGCCATCAGTGAATTCGACAGGGGAGCTGAAGCTTTCTTT. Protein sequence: CAISEFDRGAEAFF.

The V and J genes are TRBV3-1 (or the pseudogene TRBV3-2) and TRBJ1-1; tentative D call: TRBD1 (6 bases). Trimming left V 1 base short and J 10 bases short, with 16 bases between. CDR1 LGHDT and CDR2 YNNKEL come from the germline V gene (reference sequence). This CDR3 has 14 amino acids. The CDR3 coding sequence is TGTGCCAGCAGCCAAGTCGTGAGGGGAGGGGGAGCTTTCTTT. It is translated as CASSQVVRGGGAFF.

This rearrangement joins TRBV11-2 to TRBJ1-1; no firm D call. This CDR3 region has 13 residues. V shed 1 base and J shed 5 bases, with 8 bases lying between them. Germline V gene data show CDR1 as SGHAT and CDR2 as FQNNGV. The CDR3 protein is CASSLAGRTEAFF. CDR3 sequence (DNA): TGTGCCAGCAGCTTAGCGGGGAGAACTGAAGCTTTCTTT.

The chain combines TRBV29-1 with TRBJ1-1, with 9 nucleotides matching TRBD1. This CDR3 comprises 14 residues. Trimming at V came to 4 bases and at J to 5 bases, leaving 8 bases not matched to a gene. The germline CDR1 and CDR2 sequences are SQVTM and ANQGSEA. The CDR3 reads CSVADWTGETEAFF. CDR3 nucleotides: TGCAGCGTTGCGGACTGGACAGGGGAGACTGAAGCTTTCTTT.

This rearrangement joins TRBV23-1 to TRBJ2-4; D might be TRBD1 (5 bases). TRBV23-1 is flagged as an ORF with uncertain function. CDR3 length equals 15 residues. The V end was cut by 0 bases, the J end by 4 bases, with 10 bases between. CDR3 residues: CASSQSTGGKNIQYF. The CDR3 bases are TGCGCCAGCAGTCAATCAACAGGTGGGAAAAACATTCAGTACTTC.

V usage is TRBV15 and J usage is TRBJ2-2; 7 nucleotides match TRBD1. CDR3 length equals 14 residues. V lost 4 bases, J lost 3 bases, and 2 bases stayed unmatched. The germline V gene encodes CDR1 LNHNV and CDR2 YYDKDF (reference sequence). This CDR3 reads CATSKGQYTGELFF. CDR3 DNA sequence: TGTGCCACCAGCAAGGGACAGTACACCGGGGAGCTGTTTTTT.

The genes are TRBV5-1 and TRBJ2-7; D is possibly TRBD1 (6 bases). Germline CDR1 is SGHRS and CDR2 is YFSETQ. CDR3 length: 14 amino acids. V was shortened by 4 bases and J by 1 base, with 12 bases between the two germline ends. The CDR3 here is CASSENTGSYEQYF. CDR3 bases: TGCGCCAGCAGCGAAAATACAGGGTCCTACGAGCAGTACTTC. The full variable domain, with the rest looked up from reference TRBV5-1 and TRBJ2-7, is KAGVTQTPRYLIKTRGQQVTLSCSPISGHRSVSWYQQTPGQGLQFLFEYFSETQRNKGNFPGRFSGRQFSNSRSEMNVSTLELGDSALYLCASSENTGSYEQYFGPGTRLTVT.

Here the CDR3 DNA reads TGTGCCAGCAGCTCATACAGGGGGCGGTGGAAGAGCTACGAGCAGTACTTC. Its translation is CASSSYRGRWKSYEQYF. The chain employs TRBV28 and TRBJ2-7; TRBD1 matches 9 bases. Germline-derived CDR1 and CDR2 are MDHEN and SYDVKM. V was clipped by 6 bases and J by 3 bases; unmatched bases: 15. CDR3 size: 17 residues. Full variable domain (rest looked up from reference TRBV28 and TRBJ2-7): DVKVTQSSRYLVKRTGEKVFLECVQDMDHENMFWYRQDPGLGLRLIYFSYDVKMKEKGDIPEGYSVSREKKERFSLILESASTNQTSMYLCASSSYRGRWKSYEQYFGPGTRLTVT.

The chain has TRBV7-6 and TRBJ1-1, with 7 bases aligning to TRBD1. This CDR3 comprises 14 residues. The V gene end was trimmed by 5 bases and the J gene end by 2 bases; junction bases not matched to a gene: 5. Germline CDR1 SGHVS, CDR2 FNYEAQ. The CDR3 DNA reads TGTGCCAGCAGCCCAGAAGGGGGCAACACTGAAGCTTTCTTT. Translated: CASSPEGGNTEAFF.

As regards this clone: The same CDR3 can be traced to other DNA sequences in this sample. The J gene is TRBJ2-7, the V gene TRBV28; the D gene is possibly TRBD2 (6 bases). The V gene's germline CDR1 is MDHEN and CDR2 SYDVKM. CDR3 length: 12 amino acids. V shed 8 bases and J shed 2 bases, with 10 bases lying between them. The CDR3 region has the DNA TGTGCCAGCTCTTGGGGGGCCTACGAGCAGTACTTC. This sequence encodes CASSWGAYEQYF.

In nucleotides, the CDR3 is TGTGCCAGCAGTCGAAACCCGCCTAGCTTGCCCGGGGAGCTGTTTTTT. This codes for CASSRNPPSLPGELFF. V usage is TRBV27 and J usage is TRBJ2-2; possible D gene TRBD2, 5 bases. Trimming shortened V by 5 bases and J by 6 bases, and 19 bases separated the two germline ends. Germline loops: CDR1 MNHEY, CDR2 SMNVEV (reference sequence). This CDR3 is built from 16 residues.

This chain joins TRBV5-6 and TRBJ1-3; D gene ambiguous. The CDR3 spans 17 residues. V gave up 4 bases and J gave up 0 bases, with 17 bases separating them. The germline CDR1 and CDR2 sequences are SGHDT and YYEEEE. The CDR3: CASSPRYSVSSGNTIYF. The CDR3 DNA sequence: TGTGCCAGCAGCCCCCGGTATAGCGTTAGCTCTGGAAACACCATATATTTT.

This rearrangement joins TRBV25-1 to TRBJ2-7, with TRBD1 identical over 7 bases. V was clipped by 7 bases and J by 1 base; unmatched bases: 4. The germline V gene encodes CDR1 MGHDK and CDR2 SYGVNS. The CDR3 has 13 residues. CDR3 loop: CASTGQPSYEQYF. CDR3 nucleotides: TGTGCCAGCACGGGACAGCCATCCTACGAGCAGTACTTC.

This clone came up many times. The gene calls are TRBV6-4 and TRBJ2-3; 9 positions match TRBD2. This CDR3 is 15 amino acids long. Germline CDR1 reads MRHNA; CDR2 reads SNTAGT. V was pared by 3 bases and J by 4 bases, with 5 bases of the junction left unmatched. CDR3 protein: CASSETSGRADTQYF. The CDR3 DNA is TGTGCCAGCAGTGAGACTAGCGGACGGGCAGATACGCAGTATTTT.

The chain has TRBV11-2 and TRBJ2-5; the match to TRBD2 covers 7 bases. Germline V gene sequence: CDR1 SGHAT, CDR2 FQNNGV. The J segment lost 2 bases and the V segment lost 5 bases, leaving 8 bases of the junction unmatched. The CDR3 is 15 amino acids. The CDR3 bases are TGTGCCAGCAGCCCCCCGGGGCGGGGGCAAGAGACCCAGTACTTC. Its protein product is CASSPPGRGQETQYF.

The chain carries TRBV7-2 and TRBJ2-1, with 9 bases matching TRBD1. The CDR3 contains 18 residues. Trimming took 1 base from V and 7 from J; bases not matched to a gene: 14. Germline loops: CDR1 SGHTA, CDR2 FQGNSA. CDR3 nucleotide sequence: TGTGCCAGCAGCTTAGGCGGGACAGGGTTTATCATTGGGAATGAGCAGTTCTTC. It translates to CASSLGGTGFIIGNEQFF.

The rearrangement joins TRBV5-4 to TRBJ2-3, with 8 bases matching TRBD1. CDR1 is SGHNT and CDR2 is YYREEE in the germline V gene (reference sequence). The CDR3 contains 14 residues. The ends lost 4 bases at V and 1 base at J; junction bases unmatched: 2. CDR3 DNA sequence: TGTGCCAGCAGCCCGACAGGGGGCACAGATACGCAGTATTTT. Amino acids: CASSPTGGTDTQYF.

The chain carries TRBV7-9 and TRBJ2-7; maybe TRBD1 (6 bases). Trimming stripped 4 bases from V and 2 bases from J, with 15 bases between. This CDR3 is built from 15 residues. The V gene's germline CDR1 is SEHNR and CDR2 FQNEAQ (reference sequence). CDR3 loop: CASSSSGTLPYEQYF. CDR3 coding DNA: TGTGCCAGCAGCTCTTCCGGGACACTTCCCTACGAGCAGTACTTC.

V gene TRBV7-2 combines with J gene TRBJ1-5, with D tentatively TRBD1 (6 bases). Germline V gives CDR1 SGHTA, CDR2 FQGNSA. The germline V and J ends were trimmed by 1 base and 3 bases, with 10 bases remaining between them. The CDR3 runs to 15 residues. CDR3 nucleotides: TGTGCCAGCAGCTTAGGTACAGGGATCAATCAGCCCCAGCATTTT. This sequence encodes CASSLGTGINQPQHF.

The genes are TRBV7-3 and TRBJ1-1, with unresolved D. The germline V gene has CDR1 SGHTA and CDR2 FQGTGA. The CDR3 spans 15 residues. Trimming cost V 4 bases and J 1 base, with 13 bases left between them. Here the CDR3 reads CASSSNPDKNTEAFF. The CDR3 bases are TGTGCCAGCAGCTCGAACCCCGACAAGAACACTGAAGCTTTCTTT.

CDR3 in amino acids: CASSFGGLWTDTQYF. For the CDR3, the DNA is TGTGCCAGCAGTTTTGGGGGGTTGTGGACAGATACGCAGTATTTT. The chain is built from TRBV27 and TRBJ2-3; D might be TRBD2 (6 bases). CDR1 and CDR2 from the germline V gene are MNHEY and SMNVEV (reference sequence). This CDR3 is built from 15 residues. The ends were cut back, 3 bases at V and 3 bases at J, with 13 bases in the middle.

This CDR3 reads CASSPGTSGPALETQYF. The CDR3 nucleotides read TGTGCCAGCAGCCCCGGGACTAGCGGGCCCGCGTTGGAGACCCAGTACTTC. This chain connects TRBV4-2 to TRBJ2-5; 12 bases fit TRBD2. Germline V gives CDR1 LGHNA, CDR2 YNFKEQ. There are 17 residues in the CDR3. Losses at the gene ends were 4 bases for V and 5 bases for J; bases not matched to a gene: 11.